This T cell receptor beta chain was documented in a study of post-analysis software for immune sequencing data. General study results and limits: Significantly lower normalized Chao1 diversity was seen in multiple sclerosis patients than in controls. A handful of TRBV segments were significantly more frequent in patients than in controls. TRBV5-6, TRBV5-1 and TRBV20-1 were among these segments.

This clonotype was seen just once. Its antigen remains unknown. Germline-derived CDR1 and CDR2 are MNHEY and SVGAGI. Trimming removed 6 bases from V and 4 bases from J, with 15 bases in between. The CDR3 consists of 14 residues. The library was made from cDNA and included unique molecular identifiers. T cells numbering about 0.95 to 11 million gave rise to around 460,000 cDNA molecules. TCRdb reanalysed the PCR reads using MiXCR and keeps one entry per CDR3 protein. Of 350,000 to 450,000 distinct CDR3 sequences in the sample, roughly 40% are singletons; the top ten hold under 9%. The sequenced sample consisted of blood. V and J are TRBV6-5 and TRBJ1-2; maybe TRBD1 (6 bases). The receptor comes from a girl aged 2 to 10 with multiple sclerosis. In DNA, the CDR3 is TGTGCCAGCAGGCCCGACAGGCTCCGCTATGGCTACACCTTC. It yields the protein CASRPDRLRYGYTF.